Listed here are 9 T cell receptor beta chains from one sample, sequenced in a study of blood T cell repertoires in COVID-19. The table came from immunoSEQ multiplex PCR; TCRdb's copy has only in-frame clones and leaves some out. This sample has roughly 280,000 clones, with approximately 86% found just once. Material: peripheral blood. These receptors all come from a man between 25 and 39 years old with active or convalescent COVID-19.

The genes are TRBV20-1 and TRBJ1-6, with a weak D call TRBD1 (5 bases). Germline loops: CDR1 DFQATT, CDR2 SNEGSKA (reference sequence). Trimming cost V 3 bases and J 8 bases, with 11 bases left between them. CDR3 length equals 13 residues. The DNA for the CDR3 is TGCAGTGCTAGTGGGGGGGGGTATTCACCCCTCCACTTT. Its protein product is CSASGGGYSPLHF.

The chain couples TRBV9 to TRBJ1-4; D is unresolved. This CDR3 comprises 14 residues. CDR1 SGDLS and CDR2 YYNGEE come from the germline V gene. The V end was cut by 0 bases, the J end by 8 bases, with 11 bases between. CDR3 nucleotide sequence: TGTGCCAGCAGCGTAGAAGTTTTGGGCGAAAAACTGTTTTTT. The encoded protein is CASSVEVLGEKLFF.

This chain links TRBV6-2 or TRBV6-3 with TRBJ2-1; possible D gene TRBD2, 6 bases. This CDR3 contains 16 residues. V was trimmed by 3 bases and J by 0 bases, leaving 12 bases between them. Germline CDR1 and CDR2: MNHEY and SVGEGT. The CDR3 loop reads CASSYLDYSSYNEQFF. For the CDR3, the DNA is TGTGCCAGCAGTTATCTGGACTATAGCTCCTACAATGAGCAGTTCTTC.

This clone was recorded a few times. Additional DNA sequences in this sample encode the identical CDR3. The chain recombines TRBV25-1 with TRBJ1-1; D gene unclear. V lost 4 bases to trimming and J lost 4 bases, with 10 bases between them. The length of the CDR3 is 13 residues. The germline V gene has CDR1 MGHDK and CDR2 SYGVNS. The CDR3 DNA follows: TGTGCCAGCAGTGTGGGAGGGAGCACTGAAGCTTTCTTT. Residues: CASSVGGSTEAFF.

The CDR3 region is CASSYYERGPYNEQFF. For the CDR3, the DNA is TGTGCCAGCAGTTATTACGAGCGGGGGCCGTACAATGAGCAGTTCTTC. This chain connects TRBV6-2 or TRBV6-3 to TRBJ2-1, with TRBD2 identical over 8 bases. The CDR3 runs to 16 residues. Germline V CDR1 and CDR2: MNHEY, SVGEGT. The V and J ends lost 3 bases and 4 bases, in that order; junction bases with no gene match: 8.

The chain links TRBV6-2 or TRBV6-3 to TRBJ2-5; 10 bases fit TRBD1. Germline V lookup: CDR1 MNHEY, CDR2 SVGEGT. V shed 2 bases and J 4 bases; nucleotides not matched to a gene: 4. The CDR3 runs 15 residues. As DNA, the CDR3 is TGTGCCAGCAGTTACGGGCGACAGGGGGCAGAGACCCAGTACTTC. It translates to CASSYGRQGAETQYF.

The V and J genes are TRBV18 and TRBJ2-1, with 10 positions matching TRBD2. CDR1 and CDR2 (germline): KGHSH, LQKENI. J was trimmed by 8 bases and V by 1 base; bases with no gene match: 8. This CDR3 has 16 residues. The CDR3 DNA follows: TGTGCCAGCTCACCACTTCAGCGGGGGGGCCTGGATGAGCAGTTCTTC. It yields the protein CASSPLQRGGLDEQFF.

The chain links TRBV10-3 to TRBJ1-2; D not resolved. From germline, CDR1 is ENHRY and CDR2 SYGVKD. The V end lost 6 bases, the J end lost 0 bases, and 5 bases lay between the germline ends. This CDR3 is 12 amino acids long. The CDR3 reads CAIRGPNYGYTF. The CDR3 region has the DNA TGTGCCATCAGGGGCCCTAACTATGGCTACACCTTC.

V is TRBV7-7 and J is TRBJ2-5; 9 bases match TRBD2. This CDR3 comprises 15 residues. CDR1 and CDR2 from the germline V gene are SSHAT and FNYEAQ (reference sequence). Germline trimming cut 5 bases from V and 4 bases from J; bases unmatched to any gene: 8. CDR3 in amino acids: CASSHSSGGRETQYF. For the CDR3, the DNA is TGTGCCAGCAGCCACAGTAGCGGGGGACGAGAGACCCAGTACTTC.